Shown below are 3 T cell receptor beta chains from a single sample sequenced in a study of glioma-infiltrating T cells. The iRepertoire nested amplicon-rescue multiplex PCR amplified TCR alpha and beta CDR3s from RNA. TCRdb independently ran MiXCR on the multiplex PCR reads; one entry per CDR3 protein. The sample has about 210,000 distinct CDR3 sequences; more than 30% are singletons. Material: glioma tissue, nonneoplastic brain tissue, or PBMCs (not recorded which). These receptors were obtained from a human donor with low-grade glioma or glioblastoma, undergoing nonglioma brain surgery, or in good health (not recorded which).

On this clonotype itself: A read error may explain this, as a much larger clone is one base away. The V and J genes are TRBV2 and TRBJ2-7; D is perhaps TRBD2 (5 bases). Looked up from germline, CDR1 is SNHLY and CDR2 is FYNNEI. The CDR3 has 14 amino acids. V gave up 4 bases and J gave up 4 bases, with 14 bases separating them. CDR3 DNA: TGTGCCAGCAGTGTAGGAGGCTTTTCGTACGAGCAGTACTTC. Its translation is CASSVGGFSYEQYF.

The table lists this clonotype with many counts. The rearrangement links TRBV12-3 or TRBV12-4 to TRBJ1-2, with 7 nucleotides matching TRBD1. V lost 6 bases, J lost 4 bases, and 5 bases stayed unmatched. This CDR3 comprises 13 residues. This CDR3 is CASRDGQAYGYTF. In DNA form, the CDR3 reads TGTGCCAGCAGGGACGGACAGGCCTATGGCTACACCTTC.

Of note for this clonotype: The junction departs from the called germline gene at one end, perhaps through a read error. The J gene is TRBJ2-3, the V gene TRBV25-1; 15 bases map to TRBD2. CDR1 and CDR2 from the germline V gene are MGHDK and SYGVNS. The CDR3 contains 20 residues. The CDR3 region is CASSEWTSGRERARTDTQEF. The CDR3 DNA sequence: TGTGCCAGCAGTGAATGGACTAGCGGGAGGGAGAGGGCTAGAACAGATACGCAGGAGTTT.